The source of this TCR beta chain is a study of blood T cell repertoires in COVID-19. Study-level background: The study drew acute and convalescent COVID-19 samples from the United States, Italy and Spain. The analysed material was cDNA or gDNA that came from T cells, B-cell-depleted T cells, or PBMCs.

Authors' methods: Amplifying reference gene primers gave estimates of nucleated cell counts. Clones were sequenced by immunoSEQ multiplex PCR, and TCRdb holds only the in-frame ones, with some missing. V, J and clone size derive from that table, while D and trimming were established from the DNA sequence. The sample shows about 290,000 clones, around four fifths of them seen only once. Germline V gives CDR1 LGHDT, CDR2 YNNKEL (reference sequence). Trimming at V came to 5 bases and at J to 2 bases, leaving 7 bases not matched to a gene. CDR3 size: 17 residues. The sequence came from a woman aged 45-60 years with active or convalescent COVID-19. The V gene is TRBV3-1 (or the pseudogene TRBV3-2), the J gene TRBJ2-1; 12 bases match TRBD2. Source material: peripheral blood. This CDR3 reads CASSRILAGGTYNEQFF. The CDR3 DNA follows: TGTGCCAGCAGCAGGATCCTAGCGGGAGGGACCTACAATGAGCAGTTCTTC.